This TCR beta chain was recovered during a study of graft-versus-host responses after intestinal transplantation. Study in general: Each transplant was multivisceral, liver-intestinal, or isolated intestinal.

Using immunoSEQ multiplex PCR, the repertoire was profiled, and TCRdb retains in-frame clones only, with some absent. The table has around 110,000 clones, just over 90% seen once. Overall study findings and caveats: Early declines in HvG clones that occurred post-transplant were associated with peak circulating GvH clone levels. Some GvH clones appeared in ileal mucosa or blood before recipient bone marrow.

Germline V gene data show CDR1 as MNHNS and CDR2 as SASEGT. The CDR3 sequence is 15 residues long. J lost 1 base, V lost 6 bases, and 7 bases had no gene match. Of note for this clone: Its target is unknown.

This TCR was recovered from a human donor who received an intestinal transplant. Specimen: unstimulated CD4+ T cells sorted from spleen or lymph node cells, collected before intestinal transplant. V gene TRBV6-1 combines with J gene TRBJ2-7; 9 nucleotides line up with TRBD2. Written as DNA, the CDR3 is TGTGCCAGCAGGGATTTTAGCGGGAGTTCCTACGAGCAGTACTTC. It encodes CASRDFSGSSYEQYF.